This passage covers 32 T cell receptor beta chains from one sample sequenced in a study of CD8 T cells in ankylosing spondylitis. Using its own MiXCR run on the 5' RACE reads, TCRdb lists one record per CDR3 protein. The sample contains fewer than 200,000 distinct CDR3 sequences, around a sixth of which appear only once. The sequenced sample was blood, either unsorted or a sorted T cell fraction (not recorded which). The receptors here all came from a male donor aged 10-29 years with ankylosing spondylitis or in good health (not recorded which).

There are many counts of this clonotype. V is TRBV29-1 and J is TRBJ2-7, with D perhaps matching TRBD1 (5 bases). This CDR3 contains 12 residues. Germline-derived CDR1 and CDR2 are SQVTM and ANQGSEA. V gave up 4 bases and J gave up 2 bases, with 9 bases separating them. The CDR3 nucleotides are TGCAGCGTTGGAGGACAAGCCTACGAGCAGTACTTC. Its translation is CSVGGQAYEQYF.

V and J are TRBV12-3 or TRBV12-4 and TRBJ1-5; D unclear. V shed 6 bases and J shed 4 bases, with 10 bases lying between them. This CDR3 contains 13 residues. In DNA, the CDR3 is TGTGCCAGCAGCTCACCACCAAATCAGCCCCAGCATTTT. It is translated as CASSSPPNQPQHF.

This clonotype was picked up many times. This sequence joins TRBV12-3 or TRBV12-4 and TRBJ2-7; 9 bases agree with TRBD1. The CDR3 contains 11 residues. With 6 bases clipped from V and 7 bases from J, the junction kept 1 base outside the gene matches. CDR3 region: CASRGTGEQYF. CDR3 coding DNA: TGTGCCAGCAGGGGGACAGGGGAGCAGTACTTC.

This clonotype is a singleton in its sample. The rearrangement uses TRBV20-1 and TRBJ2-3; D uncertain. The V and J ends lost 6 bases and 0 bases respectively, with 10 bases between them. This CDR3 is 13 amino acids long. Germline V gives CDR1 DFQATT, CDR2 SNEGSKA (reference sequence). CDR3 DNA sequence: TGCAGTGCCCTCGGAGTTAGCACAGATACGCAGTATTTT. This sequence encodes CSALGVSTDTQYF.

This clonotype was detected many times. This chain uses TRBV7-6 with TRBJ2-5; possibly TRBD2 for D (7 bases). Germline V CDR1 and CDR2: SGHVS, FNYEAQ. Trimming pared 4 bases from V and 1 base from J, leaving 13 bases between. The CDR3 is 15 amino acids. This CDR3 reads CASSSTGGAQETQYF. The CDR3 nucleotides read TGTGCCAGCAGCTCCACTGGGGGGGCCCAAGAGACCCAGTACTTC.

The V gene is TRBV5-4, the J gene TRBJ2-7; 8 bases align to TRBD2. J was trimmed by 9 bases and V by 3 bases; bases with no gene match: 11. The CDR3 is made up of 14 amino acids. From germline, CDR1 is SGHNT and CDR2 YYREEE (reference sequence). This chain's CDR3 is CASSSGLDLVGQYV. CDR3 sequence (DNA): TGTGCCAGCAGCTCGGGACTAGATTTAGTCGGGCAGTACGTC.

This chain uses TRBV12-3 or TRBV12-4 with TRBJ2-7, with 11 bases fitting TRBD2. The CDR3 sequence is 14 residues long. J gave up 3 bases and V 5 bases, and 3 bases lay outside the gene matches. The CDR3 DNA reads TGTGCCAGCAGTCAAACTAGCGGGAGCTACGAGCAGTACTTC. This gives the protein CASSQTSGSYEQYF.

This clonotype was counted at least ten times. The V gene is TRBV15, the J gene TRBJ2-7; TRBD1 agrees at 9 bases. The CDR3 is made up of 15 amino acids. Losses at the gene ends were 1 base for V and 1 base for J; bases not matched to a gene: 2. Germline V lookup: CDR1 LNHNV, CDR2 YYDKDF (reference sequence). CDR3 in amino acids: CATSRAGTGSYEQYF. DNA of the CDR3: TGTGCCACCAGCAGAGCCGGGACAGGGTCCTACGAGCAGTACTTC.

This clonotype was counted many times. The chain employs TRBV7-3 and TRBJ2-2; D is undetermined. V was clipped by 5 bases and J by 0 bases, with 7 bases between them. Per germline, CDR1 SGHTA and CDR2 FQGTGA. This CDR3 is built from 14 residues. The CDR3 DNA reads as TGTGCCAGCAGCCGGCACTCGAACACCGGGGAGCTGTTTTTT. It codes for CASSRHSNTGELFF.

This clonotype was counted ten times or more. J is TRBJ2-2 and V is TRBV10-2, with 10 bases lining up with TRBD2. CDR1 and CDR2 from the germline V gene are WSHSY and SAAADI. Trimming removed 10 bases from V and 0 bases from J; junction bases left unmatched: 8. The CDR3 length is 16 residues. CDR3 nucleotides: TGCGCCATTCCTAGCGGGAGCGGCACGAACACCGGGGAGCTGTTTTTT. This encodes CAIPSGSGTNTGELFF.

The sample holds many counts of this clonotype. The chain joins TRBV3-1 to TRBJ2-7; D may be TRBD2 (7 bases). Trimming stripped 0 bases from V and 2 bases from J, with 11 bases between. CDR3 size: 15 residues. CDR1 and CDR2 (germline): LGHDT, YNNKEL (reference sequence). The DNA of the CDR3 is TGTGCCAGCAGCCAAGAAGGGGGAGGGCCCTACGAGCAGTACTTC. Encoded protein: CASSQEGGGPYEQYF.

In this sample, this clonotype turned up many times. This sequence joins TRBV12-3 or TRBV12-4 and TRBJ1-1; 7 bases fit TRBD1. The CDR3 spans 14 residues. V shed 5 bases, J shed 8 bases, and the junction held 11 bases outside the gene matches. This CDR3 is CASSLRDSRPEAFF. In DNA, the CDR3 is TGTGCCAGCAGTCTCAGGGACAGCCGGCCAGAAGCTTTCTTT.

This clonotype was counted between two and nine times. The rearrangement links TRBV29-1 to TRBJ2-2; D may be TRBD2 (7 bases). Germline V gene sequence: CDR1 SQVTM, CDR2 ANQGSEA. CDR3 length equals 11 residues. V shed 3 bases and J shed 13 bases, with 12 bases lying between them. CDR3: CSVDGGARLFF. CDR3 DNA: TGCAGCGTTGATGGGGGGGCACGGCTGTTTTTT.

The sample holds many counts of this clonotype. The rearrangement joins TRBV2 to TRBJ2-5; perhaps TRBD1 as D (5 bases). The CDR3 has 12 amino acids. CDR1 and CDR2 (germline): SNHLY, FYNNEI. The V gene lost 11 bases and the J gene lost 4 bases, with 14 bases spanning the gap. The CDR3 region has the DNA TGTGCCGGTTCACGGCAGGGAGAGACCCAGTACTTC. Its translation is CAGSRQGETQYF.

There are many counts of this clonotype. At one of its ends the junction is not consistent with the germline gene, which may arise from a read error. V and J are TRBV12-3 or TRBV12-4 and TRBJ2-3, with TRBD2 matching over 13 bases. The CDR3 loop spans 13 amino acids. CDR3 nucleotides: TGTGCCAGCAGTTCCCTAACTAGCGGGAGGGCCGATTTT. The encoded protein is CASSSLTSGRADF.

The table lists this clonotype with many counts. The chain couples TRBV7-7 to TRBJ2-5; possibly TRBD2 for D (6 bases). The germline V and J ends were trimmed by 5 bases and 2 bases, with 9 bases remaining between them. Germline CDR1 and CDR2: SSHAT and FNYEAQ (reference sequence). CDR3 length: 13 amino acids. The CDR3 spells CASSNGGQETQYF. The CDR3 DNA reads TGTGCCAGCAGCAACGGGGGACAAGAGACCCAGTACTTC.

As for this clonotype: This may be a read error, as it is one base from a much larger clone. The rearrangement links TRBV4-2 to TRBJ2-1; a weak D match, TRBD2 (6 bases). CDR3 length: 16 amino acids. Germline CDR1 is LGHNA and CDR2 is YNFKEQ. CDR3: CASSLGLASDTNEPFF. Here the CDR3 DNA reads TGTGCCAGCAGCCTAGGGTTAGCTAGCGACACGAATGAGCCGTTCTTC.

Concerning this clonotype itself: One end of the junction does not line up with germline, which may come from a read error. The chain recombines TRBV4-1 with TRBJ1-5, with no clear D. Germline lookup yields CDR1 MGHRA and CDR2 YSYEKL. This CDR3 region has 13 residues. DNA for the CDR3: TGCGCCAGCAGCCAAGGCGTTACATCCCCCATGTATTTT. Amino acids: CASSQGVTSPMYF.

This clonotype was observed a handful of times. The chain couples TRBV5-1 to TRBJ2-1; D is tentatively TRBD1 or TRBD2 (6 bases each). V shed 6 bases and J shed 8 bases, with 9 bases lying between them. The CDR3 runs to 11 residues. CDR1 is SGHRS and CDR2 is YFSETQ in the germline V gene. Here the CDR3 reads CASNRGHEQFF. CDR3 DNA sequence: TGCGCCAGCAATCGGGGGCATGAGCAGTTCTTC.

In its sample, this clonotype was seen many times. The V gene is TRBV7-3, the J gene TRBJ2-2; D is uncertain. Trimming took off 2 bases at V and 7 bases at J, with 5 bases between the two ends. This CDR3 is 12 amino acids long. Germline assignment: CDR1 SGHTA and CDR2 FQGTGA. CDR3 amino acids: CASSLEVGELFF. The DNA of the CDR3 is TGTGCCAGCAGCTTAGAAGTCGGGGAGCTGTTTTTT.

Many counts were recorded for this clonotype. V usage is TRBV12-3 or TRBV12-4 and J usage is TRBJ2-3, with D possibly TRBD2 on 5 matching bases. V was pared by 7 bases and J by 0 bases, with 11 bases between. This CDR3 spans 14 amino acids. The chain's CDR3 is CASKVSASTDTQYF. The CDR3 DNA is TGTGCCAGCAAGGTTAGCGCCAGCACAGATACGCAGTATTTT.

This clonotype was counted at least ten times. The CDR3, as DNA: TGTGCCAGCAGCCGGAGCAGCTCTGGAAACACCATATATTTT. Protein: CASSRSSSGNTIYF. The chain has TRBV4-2 and TRBJ1-3; D remains unclear. The CDR3 has 14 residues. Trimming stripped 4 bases from V and 0 bases from J, with 7 bases between. Germline V gene lookup returns CDR1 LGHNA and CDR2 YNFKEQ.

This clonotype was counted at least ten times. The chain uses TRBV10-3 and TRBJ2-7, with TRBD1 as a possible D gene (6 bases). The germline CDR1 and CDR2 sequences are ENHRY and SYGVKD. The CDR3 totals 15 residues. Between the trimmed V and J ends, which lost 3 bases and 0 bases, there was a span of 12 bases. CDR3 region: CAISDQGKGSYEQYF. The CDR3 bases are TGTGCCATCAGTGATCAGGGGAAGGGCTCCTACGAGCAGTACTTC.

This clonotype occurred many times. CDR3 DNA sequence: TGTGCCAGCAGTTTGGGGTCCAGGCCCCAGCATTTT. Translated: CASSLGSRPQHF. V is TRBV12-3 or TRBV12-4 and J is TRBJ1-5; D gene uncertain. Trimming cost V 3 bases and J 9 bases, with 9 bases left between them. The CDR3 sequence is 12 residues long.

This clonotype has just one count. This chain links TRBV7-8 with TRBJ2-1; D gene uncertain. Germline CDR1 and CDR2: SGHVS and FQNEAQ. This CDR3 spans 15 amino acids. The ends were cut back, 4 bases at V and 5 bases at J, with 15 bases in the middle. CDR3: CASSSKLDLNNEQFF. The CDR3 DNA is TGTGCCAGCAGCTCCAAATTGGACCTTAACAATGAGCAGTTCTTC.

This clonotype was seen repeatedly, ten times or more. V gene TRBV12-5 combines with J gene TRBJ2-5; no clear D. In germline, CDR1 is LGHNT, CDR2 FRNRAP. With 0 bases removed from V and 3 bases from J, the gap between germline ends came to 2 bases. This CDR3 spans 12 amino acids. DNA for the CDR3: TGTGCTAGTGGTTTGGTAGAAGAGACCCAGTACTTC. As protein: CASGLVEETQYF. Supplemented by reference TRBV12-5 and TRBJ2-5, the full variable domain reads DARVTQTPRHKVTEMGQEVTMRCQPILGHNTVFWYRQTMMQGLELLAYFRNRAPLDDSGMPKDRFSAEMPDATLATLKIQPSEPRDSAVYFCASGLVEETQYFGPGTRLLVL.

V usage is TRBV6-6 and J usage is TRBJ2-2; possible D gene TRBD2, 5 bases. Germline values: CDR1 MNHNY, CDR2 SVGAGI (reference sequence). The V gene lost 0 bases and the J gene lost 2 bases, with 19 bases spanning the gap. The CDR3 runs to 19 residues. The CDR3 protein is CASSYSRSTGSVNTGELFF. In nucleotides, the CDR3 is TGTGCCAGCAGTTACTCGAGATCCACGGGATCGGTTAACACCGGGGAGCTGTTTTTT.

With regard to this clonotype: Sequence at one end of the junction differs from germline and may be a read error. This CDR3 is CASGLTGLAVF. The CDR3, as DNA: TGTGCTAGTGGTTTGACAGGCTTGGCGGTCTTC. The genes are TRBV12-5 and TRBJ2-1; D possibly corresponds to TRBD1 (5 bases). This CDR3 contains 11 residues. CDR1 and CDR2 from the germline V gene are LGHNT and FRNRAP. Together with reference TRBV12-5 and TRBJ2-1, the CDR3 gives the full variable domain: DARVTQTPRHKVTEMGQEVTMRCQPILGHNTVFWYRQTMMQGLELLAYFRNRAPLDDSGMPKDRFSAEMPDATLATLKIQPSEPRDSAVYFCASGLTGLAVFGPGTRLTVL.

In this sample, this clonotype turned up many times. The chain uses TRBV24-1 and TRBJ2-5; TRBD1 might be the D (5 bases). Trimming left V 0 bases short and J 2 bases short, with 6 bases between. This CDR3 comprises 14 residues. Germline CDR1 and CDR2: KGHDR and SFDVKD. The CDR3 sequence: CATSDLRQQETQYF. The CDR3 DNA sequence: TGTGCCACCAGTGATTTGCGACAGCAAGAGACCCAGTACTTC.

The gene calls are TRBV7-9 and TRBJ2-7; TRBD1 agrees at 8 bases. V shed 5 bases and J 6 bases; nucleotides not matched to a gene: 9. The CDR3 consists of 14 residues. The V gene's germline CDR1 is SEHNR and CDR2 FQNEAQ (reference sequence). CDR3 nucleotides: TGTGCCAGCAGCGGTACAGGGGGGTCGGCCGAGCAGTACTTC. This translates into CASSGTGGSAEQYF.

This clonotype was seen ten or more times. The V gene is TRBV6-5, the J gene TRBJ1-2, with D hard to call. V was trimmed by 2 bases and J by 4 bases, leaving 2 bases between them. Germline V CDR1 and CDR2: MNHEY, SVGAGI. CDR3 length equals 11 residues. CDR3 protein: CASSYGYGYTF. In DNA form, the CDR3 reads TGTGCCAGCAGTTACGGCTATGGCTACACCTTC.

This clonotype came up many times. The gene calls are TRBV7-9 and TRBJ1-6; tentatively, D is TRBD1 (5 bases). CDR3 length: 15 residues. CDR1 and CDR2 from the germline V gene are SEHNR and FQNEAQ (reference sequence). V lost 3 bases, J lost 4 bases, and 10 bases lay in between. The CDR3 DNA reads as TGTGCCAGCAGCTTTGATGGGGCTTATAATTCACCCCTCCACTTT. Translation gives CASSFDGAYNSPLHF.